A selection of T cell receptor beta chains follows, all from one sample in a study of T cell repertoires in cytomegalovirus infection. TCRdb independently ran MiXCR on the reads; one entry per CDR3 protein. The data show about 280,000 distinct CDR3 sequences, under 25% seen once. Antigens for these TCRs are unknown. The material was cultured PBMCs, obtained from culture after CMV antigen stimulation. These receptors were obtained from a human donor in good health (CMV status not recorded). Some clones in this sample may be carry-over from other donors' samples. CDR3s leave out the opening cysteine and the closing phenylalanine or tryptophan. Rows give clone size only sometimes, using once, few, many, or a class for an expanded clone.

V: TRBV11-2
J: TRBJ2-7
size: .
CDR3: ASSLDLASGSYSYEQY

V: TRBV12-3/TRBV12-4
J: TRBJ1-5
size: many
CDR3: ASSLRRRDQPQH

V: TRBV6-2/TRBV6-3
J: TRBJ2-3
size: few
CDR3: ASSYPDTQY

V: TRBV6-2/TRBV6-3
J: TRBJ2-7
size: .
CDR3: ASSPGTGNNEQY

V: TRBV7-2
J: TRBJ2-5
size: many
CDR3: ASSLEAFRETQY

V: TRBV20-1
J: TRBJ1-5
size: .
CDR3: SARRGDRENQPQH

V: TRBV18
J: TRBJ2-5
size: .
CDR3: ASSPHEKETQY

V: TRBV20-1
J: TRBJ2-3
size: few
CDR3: SAKTLAGVSTDTQY

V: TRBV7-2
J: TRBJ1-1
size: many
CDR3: ASTRQLMNTEAF

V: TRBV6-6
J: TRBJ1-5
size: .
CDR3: ASSYGSPAGGNFGH

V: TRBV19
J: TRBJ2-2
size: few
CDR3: ASGRENTGELF

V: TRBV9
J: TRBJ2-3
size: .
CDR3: ASSVTPDGLAGVSVTQY

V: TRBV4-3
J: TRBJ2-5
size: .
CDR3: ASSQVFPQETQY

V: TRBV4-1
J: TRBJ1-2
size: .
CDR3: ASSQVGEYGYT